This passage covers 11 T cell receptor beta chains from one sample sequenced in a study of cytomegalovirus exposure and HLA in healthy donors. PCR amplification relied on 60 Vbeta primers (plus 13 Jbeta primers). Profiling relied on immunoSEQ multiplex PCR, and the TCRdb table lists in-frame clones only, not all of them. The sample yields roughly 120,000 clones, roughly 78% seen once. Sequencing was performed on PBMCs. The source is a man in his thirties or forties in good health and CMV-seronegative.

The V call is TRBV10-2, the J call TRBJ1-2, with D unresolved. V was shortened by 7 bases and J by 4 bases, with 13 bases between the two germline ends. Germline V CDR1 and CDR2: WSHSY, SAAADI. The CDR3 runs to 13 residues. The CDR3 protein is CASTTNLGYGYTF. As DNA, the CDR3 is TGCGCCAGCACCACTAATCTGGGCTATGGCTACACCTTC.

The chain couples TRBV6-1 to TRBJ2-7; TRBD1 matches at 10 bases. CDR3 length: 15 residues. Germline V gives CDR1 MNHNS, CDR2 SASEGT. The V and J ends lost 4 bases and 6 bases, in that order; junction bases with no gene match: 9. CDR3 bases: TGTGCCAGCAGTGCCCAGACAGGGGGCTTAGGCGAGCAGTACTTC. Translated: CASSAQTGGLGEQYF.

This rearrangement joins TRBV10-1 to TRBJ2-7, with a possible D match to TRBD2 (6 bases). Trimming removed 3 bases at V and 1 base at J, with 13 bases between. This CDR3 comprises 15 residues. Germline V gene lookup returns CDR1 WNHNN and CDR2 SYGVQD (reference sequence). The CDR3 region is CASSEALAGSYEQYF. The CDR3 DNA reads as TGCGCCAGCAGTGAAGCCTTGGCGGGGTCCTACGAGCAGTACTTC.

The sample holds one count of this clone. The chain couples TRBV18 to TRBJ1-1; D might be TRBD1 (5 bases). This CDR3 contains 15 residues. The ends were cut back, 3 bases at V and 4 bases at J, with 15 bases in the middle. Germline CDR1 KGHSH, CDR2 LQKENI. The CDR3 sequence is CASSPPGGRVTEAFF. The CDR3 coding sequence is TGTGCCAGCTCACCCCCGGGGGGACGGGTCACTGAAGCTTTCTTT.

The genes are TRBV29-1 and TRBJ2-1; 8 bases are a match to TRBD2. CDR3 length: 16 residues. Germline CDR1 is SQVTM and CDR2 is ANQGSEA. V was pared by 0 bases and J by 8 bases, with 12 bases of the junction left unmatched. CDR3 coding DNA: TGCAGCGTTGAAGACCCTTATAGCGGGAACATGGATGAGCAGTTCTTC. It translates to CSVEDPYSGNMDEQFF.

With respect to this clone: An end of the junction does not agree with germline; a read error may underlie this. The chain recombines TRBV10-3 with TRBJ2-7; D is undetermined. This CDR3 spans 11 amino acids. Germline V gene sequence: CDR1 ENHRY, CDR2 SYGVKD. The CDR3 here is CAISEYYEHSF. Written as DNA, the CDR3 is TGTGCCATCAGTGAGTACTACGAGCACTCCTTC.

The rearrangement links TRBV27 to TRBJ2-5; 14 nucleotides line up with TRBD2. With V trimmed by 3 bases and J by 4 bases, 4 bases remained unmatched. Germline loops: CDR1 MNHEY, CDR2 SMNVEV (reference sequence). The CDR3 length is 16 residues. This CDR3 reads CASSFGTSGRGETQYF. DNA of the CDR3: TGTGCCAGCAGTTTCGGGACTAGCGGGAGAGGAGAGACCCAGTACTTC.

The chain uses TRBV9 and TRBJ1-1; D unclear. The CDR3 has 13 amino acids. Trimming left V 4 bases short and J 4 bases short, with 11 bases between. Germline lookup yields CDR1 SGDLS and CDR2 YYNGEE. The CDR3 is CASSTDRVTEAFF. CDR3 bases: TGTGCCAGCAGCACAGATCGTGTCACTGAAGCTTTCTTT.

The chain carries TRBV9 and TRBJ2-3, with TRBD2 matching 13 bases. V lost 0 bases and J lost 0; bases outside the gene matches: 4. This CDR3 has 18 residues. CDR1 is SGDLS and CDR2 is YYNGEE in the germline V gene. The chain's CDR3 is CASSVEGLAGFSTDTQYF. DNA of the CDR3: TGTGCCAGCAGCGTAGAGGGACTAGCGGGATTTAGCACAGATACGCAGTATTTT.

J is TRBJ1-4 and V is TRBV28; D not certain. The V gene's germline CDR1 is MDHEN and CDR2 SYDVKM. V gave up 6 bases and J gave up 5 bases, with 4 bases separating them. The CDR3 runs to 11 residues. CDR3 residues: CASRRNEKLFF. The CDR3 bases are TGTGCCAGCAGGCGCAATGAAAAACTGTTTTTT.

The chain couples TRBV19 to TRBJ1-5, with no clear D. Germline V lookup: CDR1 LNHDA, CDR2 SQIVND (reference sequence). The V end lost 5 bases, the J end lost 0 bases, and 8 bases lay between the germline ends. There are 14 residues in the CDR3. The chain's CDR3 is CASSPGYSNQPQHF. DNA for the CDR3: TGTGCCAGTAGTCCGGGATATAGCAATCAGCCCCAGCATTTT.